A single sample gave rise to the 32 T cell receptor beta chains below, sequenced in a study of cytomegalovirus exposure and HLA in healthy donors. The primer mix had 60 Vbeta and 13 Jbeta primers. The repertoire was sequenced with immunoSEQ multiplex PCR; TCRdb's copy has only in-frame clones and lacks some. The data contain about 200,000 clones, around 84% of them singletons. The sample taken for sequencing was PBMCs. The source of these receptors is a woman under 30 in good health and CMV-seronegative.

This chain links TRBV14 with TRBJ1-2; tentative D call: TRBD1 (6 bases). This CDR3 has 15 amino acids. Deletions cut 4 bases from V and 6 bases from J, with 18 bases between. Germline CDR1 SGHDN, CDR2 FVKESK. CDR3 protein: CASSLETGGGDGYTF. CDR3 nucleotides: TGTGCCAGCAGCCTCGAGACAGGAGGAGGTGATGGCTACACCTTC.

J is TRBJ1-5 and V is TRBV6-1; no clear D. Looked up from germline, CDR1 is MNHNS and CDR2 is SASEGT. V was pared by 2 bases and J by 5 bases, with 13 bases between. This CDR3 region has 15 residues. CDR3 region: CASSELDRGHQPQHF. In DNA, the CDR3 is TGTGCCAGCAGTGAATTGGATAGAGGCCATCAGCCCCAGCATTTT.

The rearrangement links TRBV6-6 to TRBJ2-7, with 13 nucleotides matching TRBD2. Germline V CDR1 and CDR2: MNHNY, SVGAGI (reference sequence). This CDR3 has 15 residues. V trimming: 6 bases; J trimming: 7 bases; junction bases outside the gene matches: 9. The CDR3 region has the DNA TGTGCCAGCAGCCTATCCGGACTAGCGGGAGAAGAGCAGTACTTC. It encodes CASSLSGLAGEEQYF.

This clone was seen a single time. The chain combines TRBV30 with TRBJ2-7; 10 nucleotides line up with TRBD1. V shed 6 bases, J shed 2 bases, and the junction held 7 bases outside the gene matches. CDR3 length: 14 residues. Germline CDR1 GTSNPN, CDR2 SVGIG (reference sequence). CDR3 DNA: TGTGCCTGCAATGGACAGGGGGGTGCCTACGAGCAGTACTTC. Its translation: CACNGQGGAYEQYF.

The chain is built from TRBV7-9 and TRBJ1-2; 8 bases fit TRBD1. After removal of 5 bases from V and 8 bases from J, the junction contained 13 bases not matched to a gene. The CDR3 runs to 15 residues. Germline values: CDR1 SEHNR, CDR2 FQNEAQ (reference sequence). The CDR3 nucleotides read TGTGCCAGCAGCCCGAGGGACAGGCCTTGGGGGGGCTACACCTTC. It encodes CASSPRDRPWGGYTF.

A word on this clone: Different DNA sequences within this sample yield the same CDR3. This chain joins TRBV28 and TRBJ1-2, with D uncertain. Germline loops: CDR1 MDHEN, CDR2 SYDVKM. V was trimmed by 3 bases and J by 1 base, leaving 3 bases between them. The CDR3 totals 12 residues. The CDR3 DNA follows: TGTGCCAGCAGTTTCCTTAACTATGGCTACACCTTC. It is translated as CASSFLNYGYTF.

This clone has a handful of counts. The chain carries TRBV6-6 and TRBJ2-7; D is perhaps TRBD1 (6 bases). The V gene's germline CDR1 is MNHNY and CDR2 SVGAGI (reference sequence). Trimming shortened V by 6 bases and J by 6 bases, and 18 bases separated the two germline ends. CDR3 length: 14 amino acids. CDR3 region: CASRDTGLPFEQYF. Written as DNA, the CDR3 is TGTGCCAGCAGGGACACAGGGCTCCCCTTCGAGCAGTACTTC.

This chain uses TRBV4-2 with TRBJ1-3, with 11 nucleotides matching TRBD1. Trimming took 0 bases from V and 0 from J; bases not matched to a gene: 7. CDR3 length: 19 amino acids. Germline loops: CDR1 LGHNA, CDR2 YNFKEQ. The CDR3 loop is CASSQDFGQGAFSGNTIYF. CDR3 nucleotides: TGTGCCAGCAGCCAAGATTTCGGACAGGGGGCTTTCTCTGGAAACACCATATATTTT.

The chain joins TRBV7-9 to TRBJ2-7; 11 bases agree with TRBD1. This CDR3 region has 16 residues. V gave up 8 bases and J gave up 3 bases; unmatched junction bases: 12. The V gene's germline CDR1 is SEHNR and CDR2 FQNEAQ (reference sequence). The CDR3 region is CASAPPGQGAIYEQYV. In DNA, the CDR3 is TGTGCCAGCGCTCCACCAGGACAGGGGGCGATCTACGAGCAGTACGTC.

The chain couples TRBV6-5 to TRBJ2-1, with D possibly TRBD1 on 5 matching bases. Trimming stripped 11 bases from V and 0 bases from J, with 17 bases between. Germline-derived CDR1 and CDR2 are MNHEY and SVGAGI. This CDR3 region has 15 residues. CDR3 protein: CAPALGRSSYNEQFF. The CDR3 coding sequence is TGTGCCCCCGCCTTGGGGCGGAGCTCCTACAATGAGCAGTTCTTC.

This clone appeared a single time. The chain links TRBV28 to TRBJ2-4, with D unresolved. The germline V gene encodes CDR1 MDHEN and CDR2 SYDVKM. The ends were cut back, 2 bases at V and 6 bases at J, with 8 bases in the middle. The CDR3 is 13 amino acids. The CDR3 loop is CASSLRIRNIQYF. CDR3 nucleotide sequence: TGTGCCAGCAGTTTACGAATTAGAAACATTCAGTACTTC.

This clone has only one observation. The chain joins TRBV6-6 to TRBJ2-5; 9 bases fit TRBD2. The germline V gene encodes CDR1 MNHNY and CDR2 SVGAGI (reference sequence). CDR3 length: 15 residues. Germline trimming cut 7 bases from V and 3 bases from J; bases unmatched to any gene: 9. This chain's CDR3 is CASMGGRAFEETQYF. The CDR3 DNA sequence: TGTGCCAGCATGGGCGGGAGGGCCTTTGAAGAGACCCAGTACTTC.

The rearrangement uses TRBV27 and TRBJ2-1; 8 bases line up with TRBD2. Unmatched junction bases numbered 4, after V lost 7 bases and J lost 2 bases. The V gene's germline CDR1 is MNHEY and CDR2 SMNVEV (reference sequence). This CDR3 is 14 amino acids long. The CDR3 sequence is CASTSGLAYNEQFF. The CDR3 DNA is TGTGCCAGCACCTCGGGACTAGCCTACAATGAGCAGTTCTTC.

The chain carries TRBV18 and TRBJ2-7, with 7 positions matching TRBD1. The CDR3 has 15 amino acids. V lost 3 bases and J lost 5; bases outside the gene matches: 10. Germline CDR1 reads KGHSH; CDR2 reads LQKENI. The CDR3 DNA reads TGTGCCAGCTCACCGAACAGGGGCGATCAGAACGAGCAGTACTTC. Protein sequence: CASSPNRGDQNEQYF.

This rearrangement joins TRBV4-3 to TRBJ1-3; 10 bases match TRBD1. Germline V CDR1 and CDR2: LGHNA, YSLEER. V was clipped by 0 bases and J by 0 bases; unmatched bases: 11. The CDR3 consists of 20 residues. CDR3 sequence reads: CASSQDRGQGIRTSGNTIYF. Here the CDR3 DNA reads TGCGCCAGCAGCCAAGATCGGGGACAGGGGATCAGGACCTCTGGAAACACCATATATTTT.

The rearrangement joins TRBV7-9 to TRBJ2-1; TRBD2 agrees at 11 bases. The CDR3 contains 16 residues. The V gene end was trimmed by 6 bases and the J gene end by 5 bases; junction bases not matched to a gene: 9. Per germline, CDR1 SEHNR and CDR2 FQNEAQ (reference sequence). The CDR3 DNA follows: TGTGCCAGCAGTCTTCGACTAGCGGGGCGCCACAATGAGCAGTTCTTC. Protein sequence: CASSLRLAGRHNEQFF.

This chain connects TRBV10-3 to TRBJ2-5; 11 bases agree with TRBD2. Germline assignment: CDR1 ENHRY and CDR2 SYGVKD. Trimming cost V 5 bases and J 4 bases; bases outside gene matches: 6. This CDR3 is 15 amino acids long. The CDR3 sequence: CAISSLAGVPETQYF. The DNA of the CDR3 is TGTGCCATCAGTTCACTAGCGGGGGTTCCAGAGACCCAGTACTTC.

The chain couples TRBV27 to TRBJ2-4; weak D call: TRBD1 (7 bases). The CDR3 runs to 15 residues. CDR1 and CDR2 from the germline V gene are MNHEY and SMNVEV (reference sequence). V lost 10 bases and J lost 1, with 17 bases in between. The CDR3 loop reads CATKPRGAAKNIQYF. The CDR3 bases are TGTGCCACCAAACCCAGGGGGGCCGCCAAAAACATTCAGTACTTC.

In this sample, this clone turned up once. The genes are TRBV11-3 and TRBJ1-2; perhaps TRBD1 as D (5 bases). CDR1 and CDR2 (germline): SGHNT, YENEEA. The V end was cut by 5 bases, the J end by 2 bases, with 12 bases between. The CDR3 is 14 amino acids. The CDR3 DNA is TGTGCCAGCAGCAAAGACCAGGGCAACTATGGCTACACCTTC. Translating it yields CASSKDQGNYGYTF.

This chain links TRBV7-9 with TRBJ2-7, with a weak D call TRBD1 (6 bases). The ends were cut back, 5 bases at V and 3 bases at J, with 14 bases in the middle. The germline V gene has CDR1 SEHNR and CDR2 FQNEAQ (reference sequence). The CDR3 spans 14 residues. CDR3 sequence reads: CASSRLDRSYEQYV. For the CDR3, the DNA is TGTGCCAGCAGCCGTTTAGACAGGAGCTACGAGCAGTACGTC.

CDR3 coding DNA: TGTGCCAGCAGCGGCCGGGGAGGAGGGGAGACCCAGTACTTC. Its protein product is CASSGRGGGETQYF. The chain recombines TRBV7-9 with TRBJ2-5, with a weak D call TRBD2 (6 bases). Trimming pared 5 bases from V and 5 bases from J, leaving 15 bases between. The CDR3 runs 14 residues. In germline, CDR1 is SEHNR, CDR2 FQNEAQ (reference sequence).

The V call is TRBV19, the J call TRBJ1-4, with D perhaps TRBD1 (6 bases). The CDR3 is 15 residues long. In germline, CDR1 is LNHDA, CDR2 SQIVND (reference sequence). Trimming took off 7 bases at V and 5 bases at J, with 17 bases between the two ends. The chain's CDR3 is CASKSLGQRNEKLFF. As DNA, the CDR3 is TGTGCCAGTAAGTCCCTTGGACAGCGCAATGAAAAACTGTTTTTT.

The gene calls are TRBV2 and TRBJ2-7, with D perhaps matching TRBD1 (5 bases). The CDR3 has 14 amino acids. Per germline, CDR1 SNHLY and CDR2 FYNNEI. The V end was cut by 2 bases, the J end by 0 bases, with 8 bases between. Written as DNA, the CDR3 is TGTGCCAGCAGTGAATCAGGGCCCTCCTACGAGCAGTACTTC. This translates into CASSESGPSYEQYF.

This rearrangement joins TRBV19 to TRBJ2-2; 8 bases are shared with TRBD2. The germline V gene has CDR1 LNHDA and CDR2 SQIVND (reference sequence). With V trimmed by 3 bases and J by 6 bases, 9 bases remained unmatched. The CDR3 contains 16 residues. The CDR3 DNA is TGTGCCAGTAGTATCGGGAGGGGAAGGGAAGCCGGGGAGCTGTTTTTT. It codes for CASSIGRGREAGELFF.

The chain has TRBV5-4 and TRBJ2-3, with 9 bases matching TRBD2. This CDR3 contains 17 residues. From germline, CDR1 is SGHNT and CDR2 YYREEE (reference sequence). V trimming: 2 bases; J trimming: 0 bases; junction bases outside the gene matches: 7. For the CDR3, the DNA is TGTGCCAGCAGCTTTACTAGCGGGTCTCCTAGCACAGATACGCAGTATTTT. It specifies CASSFTSGSPSTDTQYF.

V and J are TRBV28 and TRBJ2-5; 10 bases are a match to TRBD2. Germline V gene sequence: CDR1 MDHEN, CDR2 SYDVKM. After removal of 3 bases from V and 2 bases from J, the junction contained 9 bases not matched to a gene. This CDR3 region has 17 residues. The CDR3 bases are TGTGCCAGCAGTTTCCTCCGTGGAGCGGGAGGGCAAGAGACCCAGTACTTC. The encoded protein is CASSFLRGAGGQETQYF.

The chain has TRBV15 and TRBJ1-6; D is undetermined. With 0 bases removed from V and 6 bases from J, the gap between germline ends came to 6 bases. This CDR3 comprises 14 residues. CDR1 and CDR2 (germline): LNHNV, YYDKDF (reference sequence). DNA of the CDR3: TGTGCCACCAGCAGAGATCGGGGTAATTCACCCCTCCACTTT. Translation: CATSRDRGNSPLHF.

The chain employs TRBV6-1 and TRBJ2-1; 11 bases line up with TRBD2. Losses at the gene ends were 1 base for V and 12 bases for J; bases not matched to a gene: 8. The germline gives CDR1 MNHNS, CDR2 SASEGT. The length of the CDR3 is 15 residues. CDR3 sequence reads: CASSEGLAGHVRQFF. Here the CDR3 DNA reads TGTGCCAGCAGTGAAGGACTAGCGGGACACGTACGGCAGTTCTTC.

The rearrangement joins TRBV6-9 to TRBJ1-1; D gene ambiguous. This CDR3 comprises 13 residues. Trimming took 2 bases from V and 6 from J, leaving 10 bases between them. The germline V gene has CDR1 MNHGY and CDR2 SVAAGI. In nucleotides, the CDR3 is TGTGCCAGCAGTTATGATGTAGTCGCTGAAGCTTTCTTT. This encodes CASSYDVVAEAFF.

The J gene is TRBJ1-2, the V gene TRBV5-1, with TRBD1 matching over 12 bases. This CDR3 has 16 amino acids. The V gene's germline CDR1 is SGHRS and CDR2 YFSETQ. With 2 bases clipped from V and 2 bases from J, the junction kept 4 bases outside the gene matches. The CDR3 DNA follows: TGCGCCAGCAGCTTTGACGGGACAGGGGGCAACTATGGCTACACCTTC. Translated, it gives CASSFDGTGGNYGYTF. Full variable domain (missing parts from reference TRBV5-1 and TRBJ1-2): KAGVTQTPRYLIKTRGQQVTLSCSPISGHRSVSWYQQTPGQGLQFLFEYFSETQRNKGNFPGRFSGRQFSNSRSEMNVSTLELGDSALYLCASSFDGTGGNYGYTFGSGTRLTVV.

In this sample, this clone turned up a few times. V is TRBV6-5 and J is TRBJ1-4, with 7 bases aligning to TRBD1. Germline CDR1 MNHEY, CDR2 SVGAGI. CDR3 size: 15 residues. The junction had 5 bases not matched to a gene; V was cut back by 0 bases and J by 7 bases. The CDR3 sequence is CASSYSGTATEKLFF. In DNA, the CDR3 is TGTGCCAGCAGTTACTCGGGGACAGCTACTGAAAAACTGTTTTTT.

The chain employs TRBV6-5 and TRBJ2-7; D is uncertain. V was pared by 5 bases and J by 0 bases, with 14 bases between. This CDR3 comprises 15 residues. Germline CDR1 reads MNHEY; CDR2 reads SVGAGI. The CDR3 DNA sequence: TGTGCCAGCAGTAAAGTGCTCCAGGACTCCTACGAGCAGTACTTC. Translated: CASSKVLQDSYEQYF.